The 15 T cell receptor beta chains given below trace back to one sample, sequenced in a study of blood T cell repertoires in COVID-19 (dated by TCRdb to about 2020). The library was produced with the immunoSEQ multiplex PCR assay. In its TCRdb copy, this immuneACCESS table keeps in-frame sequences only and misses some clones. Where compared with another copy, unresolved V genes explain less than half of these, and the others have no known cause. For this sample the table gives roughly 280,000 clones, of which approximately 88% were detected only once. The ten biggest clones cover roughly 2.2% of the sample. Sequencing was performed on peripheral blood. These receptors all stem from a middle-aged man with acute or convalescent COVID-19.

The J gene is TRBJ2-1, the V gene TRBV25-1; D not certain. This CDR3 comprises 13 residues. Trimming pared 7 bases from V and 12 bases from J, leaving 19 bases between. Germline lookup yields CDR1 MGHDK and CDR2 SYGVNS. Here the CDR3 DNA reads TGTGCCAGCACGCCCGGAGTCGGCCGTGGGCAGTTCTTC. Amino acid sequence: CASTPGVGRGQFF.

Regarding this clone: At the DNA level, this CDR3 is encoded by other sequences in the same sample as well. J is TRBJ2-2 and V is TRBV5-1; no reliable D call. CDR3 size: 13 residues. Trimming left V 2 bases short and J 6 bases short, with 8 bases between. CDR1 is SGHRS, CDR2 YFSETQ, per germline. The CDR3 DNA reads as TGCGCCAGCAGCTTATTCGGTCCCGGGGAGCTGTTTTTT. It translates to CASSLFGPGELFF.

This clone appeared a few times. The V and J genes are TRBV19 and TRBJ1-6; 9 bases line up with TRBD1. Germline V gives CDR1 LNHDA, CDR2 SQIVND (reference sequence). Trimming took 4 bases from V and 8 from J; bases not matched to a gene: 3. This CDR3 comprises 14 residues. In DNA, the CDR3 is TGTGCCAGTAGTACCCGACAGGGGGATTCACCCCTCCACTTT. This translates into CASSTRQGDSPLHF.

This clone occurred once. The genes are TRBV10-3 and TRBJ2-5, with a weak D call TRBD2 (5 bases). The CDR3 totals 12 residues. From germline, CDR1 is ENHRY and CDR2 SYGVKD. Trimming shortened V by 10 bases and J by 7 bases, and 16 bases separated the two germline ends. CDR3 bases: TGTGCCACGAGTGACGGTGAGGGGACCCAGTACTTC. This translates into CATSDGEGTQYF.

The V call is TRBV9, the J call TRBJ2-5, with TRBD2 matching 11 bases. This CDR3 is 15 amino acids long. J gave up 4 bases and V 3 bases, and 5 bases lay outside the gene matches. The germline V gene has CDR1 SGDLS and CDR2 YYNGEE. The CDR3 DNA is TGTGCCAGCAGCGGGGATGGGACTAGCGGAGAGACCCAGTACTTC. This encodes CASSGDGTSGETQYF.

CDR3 amino acids: CASSPGFSGNTIYF. The CDR3 DNA sequence: TGTGCCAGCAGTCCGGGGTTTTCTGGAAACACCATATATTTT. The gene calls are TRBV6-5 and TRBJ1-3; unclear D gene. CDR1 and CDR2 (germline): MNHEY, SVGAGI. Trimming took off 5 bases at V and 1 base at J, with 9 bases between the two ends. The CDR3 is 14 residues long.

Points on this clone: One end of the junction varies from germline; a read error may be responsible. This rearrangement joins TRBV20-1 to TRBJ1-1, with TRBD1 identical over 10 bases. The CDR3 is 11 amino acids. CDR1 and CDR2 from the germline V gene are DFQATT and SNEGSKA (reference sequence). This CDR3 is CSGRQGAGAFF. The CDR3 DNA is TGCAGTGGTAGACAGGGGGCAGGAGCTTTCTTT.

The CDR3 is CASSQETALPYEQYF. The CDR3 bases are TGTGCCAGCAGCCAAGAGACAGCGCTCCCCTACGAGCAGTACTTC. This chain uses TRBV4-2 with TRBJ2-7, with TRBD1 as a possible D gene (5 bases). V shed 0 bases and J shed 2 bases, with 11 bases lying between them. Germline V gene data show CDR1 as LGHNA and CDR2 as YNFKEQ. This CDR3 is built from 15 residues.

The rearrangement links TRBV5-8 to TRBJ2-7; possibly TRBD2 for D (5 bases). Deletions cut 4 bases from V and 5 bases from J, with 19 bases between. The CDR3 spans 15 residues. Germline V lookup: CDR1 SGHTS, CDR2 YDEGEE. DNA for the CDR3: TGTGCCAGCAGCGCTAACATGAGGGAGTGGAACGAGCAGTACTTC. It specifies CASSANMREWNEQYF.

The genes are TRBV30 and TRBJ1-1, with 9 bases that match TRBD1. CDR3 size: 16 residues. Per the germline V gene, CDR1 is GTSNPN and CDR2 is SVGIG (reference sequence). Trimming took 3 bases from V and 0 from J; bases not matched to a gene: 8. CDR3 residues: CAWRGQGVLLNTEAFF. The CDR3 nucleotides are TGTGCCTGGAGGGGACAGGGAGTCTTGCTGAACACTGAAGCTTTCTTT.

This clone was seen only once. The V gene is TRBV11-2, the J gene TRBJ1-3, with D unresolved. The CDR3 is made up of 15 amino acids. Germline V gene sequence: CDR1 SGHAT, CDR2 FQNNGV. V was trimmed by 5 bases and J by 0 bases, leaving 11 bases between them. The CDR3 region is CASSPPTISGNTIYF. For the CDR3, the DNA is TGTGCCAGCAGCCCCCCCACTATCTCTGGAAACACCATATATTTT.

This CDR3 reads CATSLQGNTEAFF. The CDR3 region has the DNA TGTGCCACCAGCCTACAGGGGAACACTGAAGCTTTCTTT. The V call is TRBV15, the J call TRBJ1-1, with D perhaps matching TRBD1 (6 bases). Between the trimmed V and J ends, which lost 5 bases and 1 base, there was a span of 8 bases. Per the germline V gene, CDR1 is LNHNV and CDR2 is YYDKDF (reference sequence). The CDR3 runs to 13 residues.

The count of this clone is one. The V gene is TRBV24-1, the J gene TRBJ1-1, with D unresolved. The CDR3 is made up of 12 amino acids. The germline CDR1 and CDR2 sequences are KGHDR and SFDVKD. V was pared by 6 bases and J by 7 bases, with 11 bases between. In DNA, the CDR3 is TGTGCCACCAGTAATCCGTACGGTGAAGCTTTCTTT. Translation: CATSNPYGEAFF.

This rearrangement joins TRBV5-1 to TRBJ2-2; D gene unclear. The V gene's germline CDR1 is SGHRS and CDR2 YFSETQ. The CDR3 loop spans 15 amino acids. Trimming shortened V by 0 bases and J by 0 bases, and 6 bases separated the two germline ends. The CDR3 DNA sequence: TGCGCCAGCAGCTTGGGCACACCGAACACCGGGGAGCTGTTTTTT. Translating gives CASSLGTPNTGELFF.

Here the CDR3 DNA reads TGTGCCATCAGTGAGTCGACGGAACAGCTCTATGAGCAGTTCTTC. Amino acid sequence: CAISESTEQLYEQFF. V is TRBV10-3 and J is TRBJ2-1, with D unclear. Germline CDR1 is ENHRY and CDR2 is SYGVKD. The ends were cut back, 0 bases at V and 8 bases at J, with 14 bases in the middle. The CDR3 consists of 15 residues.